Sequencing of this T cell receptor (beta chain) was carried out in a study of blood T cell repertoires in COVID-19. The germline V and J ends were trimmed by 3 bases and 6 bases, with 16 bases remaining between them. The CDR3 sequence is 14 residues long. Germline lookup yields CDR1 DFQATT and CDR2 SNEGSKA (reference sequence). Sequenced by immunoSEQ multiplex PCR; TCRdb stores in-frame clones only, minus some. The sample has 290,000 or so clones, 80% to 95% seen once. The material sequenced was PBMCs or T cells enriched from blood (not recorded which). The V call is TRBV20-1, the J call TRBJ2-3, with D tentatively TRBD1 (6 bases). The origin of this receptor is a woman aged 25 to 39 who had recovered from COVID-19. Here the CDR3 reads CSASSAGVTDTQYF. The CDR3 DNA reads as TGCAGTGCTAGTTCGGCAGGGGTGACCGATACGCAGTATTTT.